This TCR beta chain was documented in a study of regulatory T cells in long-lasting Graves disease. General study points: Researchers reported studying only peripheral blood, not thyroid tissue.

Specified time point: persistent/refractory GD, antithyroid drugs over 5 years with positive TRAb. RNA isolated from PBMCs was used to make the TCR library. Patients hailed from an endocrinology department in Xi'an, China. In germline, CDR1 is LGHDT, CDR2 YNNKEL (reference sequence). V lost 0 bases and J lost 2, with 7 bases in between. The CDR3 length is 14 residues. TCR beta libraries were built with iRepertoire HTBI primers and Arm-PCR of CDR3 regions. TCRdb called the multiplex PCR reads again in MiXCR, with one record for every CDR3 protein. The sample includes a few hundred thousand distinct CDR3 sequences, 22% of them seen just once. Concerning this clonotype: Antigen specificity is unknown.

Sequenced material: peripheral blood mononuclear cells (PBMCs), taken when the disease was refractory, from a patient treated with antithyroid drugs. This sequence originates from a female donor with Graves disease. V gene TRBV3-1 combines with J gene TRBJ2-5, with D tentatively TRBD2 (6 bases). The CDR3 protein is CASSQEGGQETQYF. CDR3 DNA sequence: TGTGCCAGCAGCCAAGAAGGAGGGCAAGAGACCCAGTACTTC.